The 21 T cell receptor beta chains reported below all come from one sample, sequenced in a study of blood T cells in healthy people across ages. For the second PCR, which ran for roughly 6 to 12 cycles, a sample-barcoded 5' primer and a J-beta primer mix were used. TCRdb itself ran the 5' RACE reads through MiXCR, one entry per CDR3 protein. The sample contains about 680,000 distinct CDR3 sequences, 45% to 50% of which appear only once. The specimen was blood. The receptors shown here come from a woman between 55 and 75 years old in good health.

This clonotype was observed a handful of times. The CDR3 bases are TGTGCCAGCAGCGGGACAGGCCCTAACTATGGCTACACCTTC. Protein product: CASSGTGPNYGYTF. The rearrangement uses TRBV7-2 and TRBJ1-2; 8 bases match TRBD1. The CDR3 contains 14 residues. Germline lookup yields CDR1 SGHTA and CDR2 FQGNSA. With 5 bases clipped from V and 0 bases from J, the junction kept 2 bases outside the gene matches.

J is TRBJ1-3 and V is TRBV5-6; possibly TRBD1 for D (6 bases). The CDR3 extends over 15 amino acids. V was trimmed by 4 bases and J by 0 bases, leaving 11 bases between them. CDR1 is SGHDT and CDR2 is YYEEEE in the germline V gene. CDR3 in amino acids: CASSGTDSSGNTIYF. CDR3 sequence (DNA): TGTGCCAGCAGCGGGACGGACAGCTCTGGAAACACCATATATTTT.

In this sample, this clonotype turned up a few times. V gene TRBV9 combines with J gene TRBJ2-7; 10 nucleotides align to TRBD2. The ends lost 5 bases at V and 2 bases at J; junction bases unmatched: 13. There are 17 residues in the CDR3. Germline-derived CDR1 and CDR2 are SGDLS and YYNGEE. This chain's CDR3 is CASRDAPSGRPPYEQYF. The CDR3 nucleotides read TGTGCCAGCAGGGATGCCCCTAGCGGGAGACCCCCCTACGAGCAGTACTTC. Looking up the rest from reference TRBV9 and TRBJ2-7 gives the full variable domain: DSGVTQTPKHLITATGQRVTLRCSPRSGDLSVYWYQQSLDQGLQFLIQYYNGEERAKGNILERFSAQQFPDLHSELNLSSLELGDSALYFCASRDAPSGRPPYEQYFGPGTRLTVT.

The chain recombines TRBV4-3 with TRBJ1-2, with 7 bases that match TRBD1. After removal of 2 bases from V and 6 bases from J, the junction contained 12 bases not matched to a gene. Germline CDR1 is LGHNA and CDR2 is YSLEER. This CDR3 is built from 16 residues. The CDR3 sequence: CASSQTAHTGDHGYTF. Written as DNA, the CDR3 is TGCGCCAGCAGCCAAACCGCCCACACAGGGGACCATGGCTACACCTTC.

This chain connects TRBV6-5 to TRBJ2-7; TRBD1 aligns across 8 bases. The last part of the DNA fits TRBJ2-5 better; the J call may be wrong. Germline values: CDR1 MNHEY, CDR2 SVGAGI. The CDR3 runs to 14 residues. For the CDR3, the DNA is TGTGCCAGCAGTCCTAGGACAGGGTTCGTGACCCAGTACTTC. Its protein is CASSPRTGFVTQYF.

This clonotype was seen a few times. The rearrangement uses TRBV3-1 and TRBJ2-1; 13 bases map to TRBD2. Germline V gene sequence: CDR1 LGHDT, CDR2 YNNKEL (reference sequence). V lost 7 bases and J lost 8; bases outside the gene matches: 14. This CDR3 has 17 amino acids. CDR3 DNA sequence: TGTGCCAGCACTCGACCCGGGACTAGCGGGATCGGCCATGAGCAGTTCTTC. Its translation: CASTRPGTSGIGHEQFF.

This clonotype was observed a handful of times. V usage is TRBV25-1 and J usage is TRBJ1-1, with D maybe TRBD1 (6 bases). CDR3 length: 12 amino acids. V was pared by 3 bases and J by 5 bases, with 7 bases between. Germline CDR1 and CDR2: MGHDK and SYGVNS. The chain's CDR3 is CASSDRGTEAFF. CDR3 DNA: TGTGCCAGCAGTGACAGGGGAACTGAAGCTTTCTTT.

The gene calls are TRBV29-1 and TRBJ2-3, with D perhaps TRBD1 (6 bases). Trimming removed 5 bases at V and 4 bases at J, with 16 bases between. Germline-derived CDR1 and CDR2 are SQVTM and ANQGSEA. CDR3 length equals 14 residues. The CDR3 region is CSVYGRGPADTQYF. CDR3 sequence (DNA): TGCAGCGTTTACGGCAGGGGCCCAGCAGATACGCAGTATTTT.

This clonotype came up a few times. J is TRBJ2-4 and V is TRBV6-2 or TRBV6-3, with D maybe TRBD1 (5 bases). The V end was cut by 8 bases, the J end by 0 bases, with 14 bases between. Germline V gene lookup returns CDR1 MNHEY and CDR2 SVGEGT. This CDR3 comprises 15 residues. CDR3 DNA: TGTGCCAGCCTAGGGGCCAAGGTAGCCAAAAACATTCAGTACTTC. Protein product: CASLGAKVAKNIQYF.

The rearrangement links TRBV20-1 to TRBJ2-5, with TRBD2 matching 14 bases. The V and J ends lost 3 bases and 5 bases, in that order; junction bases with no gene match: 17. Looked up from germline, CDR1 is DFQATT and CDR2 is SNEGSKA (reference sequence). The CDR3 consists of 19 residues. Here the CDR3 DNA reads TGCAGTGCTAGTTTCCCCTCCGGGACTAGCGGGAGAGGCAGTGAGACCCAGTACTTC. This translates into CSASFPSGTSGRGSETQYF.

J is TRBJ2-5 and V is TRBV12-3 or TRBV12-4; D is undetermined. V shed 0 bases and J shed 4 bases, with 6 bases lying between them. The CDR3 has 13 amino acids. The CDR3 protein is CASSLAGIETQYF. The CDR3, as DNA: TGTGCCAGCAGTTTAGCAGGGATAGAGACCCAGTACTTC.

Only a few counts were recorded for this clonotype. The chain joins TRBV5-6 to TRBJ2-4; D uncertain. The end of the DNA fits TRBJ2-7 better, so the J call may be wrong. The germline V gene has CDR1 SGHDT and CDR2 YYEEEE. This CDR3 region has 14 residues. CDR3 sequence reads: CASSLPGTAYEQYF. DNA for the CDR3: TGTGCCAGCAGCTTGCCTGGAACCGCCTACGAGCAGTACTTC.

This chain's CDR3 is CASSAPNEKLFF. CDR3 nucleotides: TGTGCCAGCAGTGCTCCTAATGAAAAACTGTTTTTT. This chain connects TRBV25-1 to TRBJ1-4; D gene uncertain. This CDR3 comprises 12 residues. The V end lost 4 bases, the J end lost 3 bases, and 3 bases lay between the germline ends. Germline V gives CDR1 MGHDK, CDR2 SYGVNS.

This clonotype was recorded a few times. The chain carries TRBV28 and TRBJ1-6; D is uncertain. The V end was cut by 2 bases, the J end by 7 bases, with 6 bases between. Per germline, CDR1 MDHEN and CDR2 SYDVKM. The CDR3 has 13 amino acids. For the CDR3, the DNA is TGTGCCAGCAGTTTAGGAGAGAATTCACCCCTCCACTTT. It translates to CASSLGENSPLHF.

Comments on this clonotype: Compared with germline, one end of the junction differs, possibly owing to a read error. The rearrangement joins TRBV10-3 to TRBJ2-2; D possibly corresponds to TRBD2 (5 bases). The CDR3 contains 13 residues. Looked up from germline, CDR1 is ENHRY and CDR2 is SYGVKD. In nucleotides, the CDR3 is TGTGTCATCATAAGCGGGAACACCGGGGAGCTGTTTTTT. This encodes CVIISGNTGELFF.

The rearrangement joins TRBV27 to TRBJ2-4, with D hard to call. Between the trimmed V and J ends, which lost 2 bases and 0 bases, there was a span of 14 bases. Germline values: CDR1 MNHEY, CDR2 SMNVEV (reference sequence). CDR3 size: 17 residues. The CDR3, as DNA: TGTGCCAGCAGTTTACCTACGAGATCCTTAGCCAAAAACATTCAGTACTTC. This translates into CASSLPTRSLAKNIQYF.

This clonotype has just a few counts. CDR3 DNA: TGTGCCAGCAGCTTAGGGTTGGGTCGCTCTGGGGCCAACGTCCTGACTTTC. Translating gives CASSLGLGRSGANVLTF. The rearrangement links TRBV11-1 to TRBJ2-6; D call uncertain. Trimming took 1 base from V and 0 from J, leaving 10 bases between them. Germline V lookup: CDR1 SGHAT, CDR2 FQDESV (reference sequence). The CDR3 totals 17 residues.

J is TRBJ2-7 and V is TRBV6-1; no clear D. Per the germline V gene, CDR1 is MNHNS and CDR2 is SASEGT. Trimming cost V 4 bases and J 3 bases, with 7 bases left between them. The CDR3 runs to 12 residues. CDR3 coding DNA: TGTGCCAGCAGTGGCCAGATCTACGAGCAGTACTTC. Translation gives CASSGQIYEQYF.

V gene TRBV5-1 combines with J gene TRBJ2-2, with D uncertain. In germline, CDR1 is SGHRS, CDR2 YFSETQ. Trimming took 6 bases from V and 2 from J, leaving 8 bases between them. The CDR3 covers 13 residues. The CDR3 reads CASTTDNTGELFF. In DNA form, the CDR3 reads TGCGCCAGCACCACGGACAACACCGGGGAGCTGTTTTTT.

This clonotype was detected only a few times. DNA for the CDR3: TGTGCCATCAGTGAGTCTATCCAACGACAGGGCAGAGACAATGAGCAGTTCTTC. Translated: CAISESIQRQGRDNEQFF. The chain recombines TRBV10-3 with TRBJ2-1; 7 bases map to TRBD1. CDR3 length equals 18 residues. V dropped 0 bases and J dropped 5; count of bases not matched to a gene: 13. Germline lookup yields CDR1 ENHRY and CDR2 SYGVKD.

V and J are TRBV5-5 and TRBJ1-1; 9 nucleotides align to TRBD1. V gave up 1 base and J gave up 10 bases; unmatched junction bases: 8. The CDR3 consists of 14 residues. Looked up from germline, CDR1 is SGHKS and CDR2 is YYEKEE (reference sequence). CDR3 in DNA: TGTGCCAGCAGCTTGTGGGACAGGGATTTCGGAGCTTTCTTT. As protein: CASSLWDRDFGAFF.